These 20 T cell receptor beta chains originate from one sample sequenced in a study of blood T cell repertoires in COVID-19. TCRdb's table, derived via immunoSEQ multiplex PCR, lists solely in-frame clones and lacks some. The profile covers 410,000 or so clones, with 89% appearing a single time and about 1.6% taken by the ten largest. The specimen sequenced was peripheral blood. Receptors originate from a woman between 35 and 50 years old with COVID-19, enrolled during active disease.

The J gene is TRBJ2-2, the V gene TRBV9; 9 nucleotides match TRBD1. The V and J ends lost 4 bases and 5 bases, in that order; junction bases with no gene match: 6. Germline assignment: CDR1 SGDLS and CDR2 YYNGEE. This CDR3 region has 15 residues. CDR3 nucleotide sequence: TGTGCCAGCAGCACCCGGACAGGGGATACCGGGGAGCTGTTTTTT. The encoded protein is CASSTRTGDTGELFF.

The rearrangement links TRBV27 to TRBJ1-5, with D unclear. Trimming removed 0 bases from V and 4 bases from J, with 10 bases in between. The CDR3 is 15 amino acids. Germline V gene lookup returns CDR1 MNHEY and CDR2 SMNVEV (reference sequence). CDR3 coding DNA: TGTGCCAGCAGTTTATCGAGTGAGAGAAATCAGCCCCAGCATTTT. It translates to CASSLSSERNQPQHF.

In its sample, this clone was seen once. The rearrangement uses TRBV30 and TRBJ2-7, with TRBD2 identical over 8 bases. Germline trimming cut 2 bases from V and 2 bases from J; bases unmatched to any gene: 14. CDR3 length equals 17 residues. Germline V gene lookup returns CDR1 GTSNPN and CDR2 SVGIG (reference sequence). The chain's CDR3 is CAWSSGWDPGLAYEQYF. DNA of the CDR3: TGTGCCTGGAGTTCTGGATGGGACCCGGGACTAGCCTACGAGCAGTACTTC.

The V gene is TRBV6-6, the J gene TRBJ2-3; 8 nucleotides line up with TRBD1. The V segment lost 3 bases and the J segment 3 bases; nucleotides outside the gene matches: 5. The CDR3 spans 15 residues. In germline, CDR1 is MNHNY, CDR2 SVGAGI (reference sequence). The CDR3 coding sequence is TGTGCCAGCAGTTATGCCAGGGGGCATACAGATACGCAGTATTTT. Translation: CASSYARGHTDTQYF.

The gene calls are TRBV24-1 and TRBJ2-2, with TRBD1 identical over 7 bases. Per germline, CDR1 KGHDR and CDR2 SFDVKD. This CDR3 is 15 amino acids long. The J segment lost 5 bases and the V segment lost 3 bases, leaving 5 bases of the junction unmatched. CDR3 sequence (DNA): TGTGCCACCAGTGATCCGGGACAGTCAACCGGGGAGCTGTTTTTT. Translation: CATSDPGQSTGELFF.

This clone has only one observation. Here the CDR3 reads CASSVGGGRVYEEQYF. In DNA, the CDR3 is TGTGCCAGCAGCGTAGGGGGCGGGAGGGTCTACGAGGAGCAGTACTTC. The chain recombines TRBV9 with TRBJ2-7; 9 bases fit TRBD2. From germline, CDR1 is SGDLS and CDR2 YYNGEE. V was clipped by 0 bases and J by 7 bases; unmatched bases: 11. The CDR3 contains 16 residues.

The chain uses TRBV7-3 and TRBJ2-2; 8 nucleotides match TRBD2. The V segment lost 1 base and the J segment 0 bases; nucleotides outside the gene matches: 7. CDR3 size: 18 residues. Germline V gene sequence: CDR1 SGHTA, CDR2 FQGTGA. CDR3 coding DNA: TGTGCCAGCAGCTTAATCCCAGCGGGGGCCACGAACACCGGGGAGCTGTTTTTT. This translates into CASSLIPAGATNTGELFF.

This clone was seen a single time. The chain recombines TRBV7-2 with TRBJ1-4; 9 nucleotides agree with TRBD1. The V and J ends lost 5 bases and 5 bases, in that order; junction bases with no gene match: 6. The CDR3 has 15 residues. From germline, CDR1 is SGHTA and CDR2 FQGNSA. In DNA, the CDR3 is TGTGCCAGCAGCCTGGACAGGGGTGAAAATGAAAAACTGTTTTTT. Translated: CASSLDRGENEKLFF.

This clone was counted once. V gene TRBV27 combines with J gene TRBJ1-1; D not resolved. The germline V and J ends were trimmed by 1 base and 7 bases, with 7 bases remaining between them. Germline values: CDR1 MNHEY, CDR2 SMNVEV (reference sequence). CDR3 size: 12 residues. CDR3 in DNA: TGTGCCAGCAGTTTATATGGGAGTGAAGCTTTCTTT. Residues: CASSLYGSEAFF.

This chain joins TRBV5-1 and TRBJ2-1, with D possibly TRBD2 on 5 matching bases. Germline values: CDR1 SGHRS, CDR2 YFSETQ. The length of the CDR3 is 14 residues. Deletions cut 1 base from V and 8 bases from J, with 13 bases between. This chain's CDR3 is CASSLSTGVHEQFF. DNA of the CDR3: TGCGCCAGCAGCTTGAGTACCGGGGTGCATGAGCAGTTCTTC.

This chain connects TRBV4-3 to TRBJ1-2; D is unclear. The CDR3 contains 13 residues. Germline lookup yields CDR1 LGHNA and CDR2 YSLEER. Deletions cut 0 bases from V and 5 bases from J, with 7 bases between. As DNA, the CDR3 is TGCGCCAGCAGCCAAGATACATCTTATGGCTACACCTTC. Amino acids: CASSQDTSYGYTF.

This chain joins TRBV4-3 and TRBJ1-1, with D uncertain. The germline gives CDR1 LGHNA, CDR2 YSLEER. V lost 4 bases and J 3 bases, leaving 18 bases between the germline ends. The CDR3 runs 16 residues. The DNA for the CDR3 is TGCGCCAGCAGCCGATCATCGGGATTTGGTTACACTGAAGCTTTCTTT. As protein: CASSRSSGFGYTEAFF.

V is TRBV9 and J is TRBJ2-7, with 9 bases that match TRBD1. This CDR3 region has 14 residues. J lost 2 bases, V lost 3 bases, and 3 bases had no gene match. Germline assignment: CDR1 SGDLS and CDR2 YYNGEE. In DNA form, the CDR3 reads TGTGCCAGCAGCGCGGACAGGGGAACCTACGAGCAGTACTTC. The encoded protein is CASSADRGTYEQYF.

The V call is TRBV6-5, the J call TRBJ2-2, with 13 bases fitting TRBD2. Germline V gene lookup returns CDR1 MNHEY and CDR2 SVGAGI. This CDR3 region has 16 residues. The J segment lost 11 bases and the V segment lost 4 bases, leaving 10 bases of the junction unmatched. CDR3 in amino acids: CASSSRTSGGPLELFF. The CDR3 nucleotides are TGTGCCAGCAGTTCCCGGACTAGCGGGGGCCCCCTCGAGCTGTTTTTT.

The rearrangement uses TRBV5-4 and TRBJ1-1, with 7 nucleotides matching TRBD1. Germline CDR1 SGHNT, CDR2 YYREEE (reference sequence). Trimming cost V 4 bases and J 0 bases; bases outside gene matches: 3. CDR3 length: 14 residues. The CDR3 coding sequence is TGTGCCAGCAGCCCCGGGACAGTGAACACTGAAGCTTTCTTT. This encodes CASSPGTVNTEAFF.

The chain links TRBV7-2 to TRBJ1-2; D unclear. Germline CDR1 SGHTA, CDR2 FQGNSA. This CDR3 comprises 14 residues. Between the trimmed V and J ends, which lost 7 bases and 2 bases, there was a span of 14 bases. The CDR3 loop is CASTARSSNYGYTF. In nucleotides, the CDR3 is TGTGCCAGCACCGCAAGGAGCTCGAACTATGGCTACACCTTC. Based on the CDR3 plus reference TRBV7-2 and TRBJ1-2, the full variable domain is GAGVSQSPSNKVTEKGKDVELRCDPISGHTALYWYRQSLGQGLEFLIYFQGNSAPDKSGLPSDRFSAERTGGSVSTLTIQRTQQEDSAVYLCASTARSSNYGYTFGSGTRLTVV.

Only a few counts were recorded for this clone. The chain recombines TRBV3-1 (or the pseudogene TRBV3-2) with TRBJ2-2; 9 nucleotides line up with TRBD1. Germline assignment: CDR1 LGHDT and CDR2 YNNKEL (reference sequence). The CDR3 length is 14 residues. Losses at the gene ends were 4 bases for V and 5 bases for J; bases not matched to a gene: 2. Here the CDR3 DNA reads TGTGCCAGCAGCCCGGGACAGGGAACCGGGGAGCTGTTTTTT. Its translation is CASSPGQGTGELFF.

The CDR3 nucleotides read TGTGCCAGCACCCTACCGGGGTCAGGAAACACCATATATTTT. Protein sequence: CASTLPGSGNTIYF. The chain recombines TRBV28 with TRBJ1-3; no clear D gene. CDR3 size: 14 residues. CDR1 MDHEN and CDR2 SYDVKM come from the germline V gene. Trimming took 7 bases from V and 4 from J, leaving 14 bases between them.

V usage is TRBV19 and J usage is TRBJ1-2, with 8 bases aligning to TRBD1. The V gene end was trimmed by 3 bases and the J gene end by 1 base; junction bases not matched to a gene: 1. Germline V gives CDR1 LNHDA, CDR2 SQIVND (reference sequence). This CDR3 is 14 amino acids long. The CDR3 spells CASSMDRVNYGYTF. The CDR3 coding sequence is TGTGCCAGTAGTATGGACAGGGTTAACTATGGCTACACCTTC.

The rearrangement uses TRBV27 and TRBJ1-6, with D possibly matching TRBD1 (5 bases). Trimming left V 6 bases short and J 10 bases short, with 16 bases between. There are 14 residues in the CDR3. Germline V gene sequence: CDR1 MNHEY, CDR2 SMNVEV (reference sequence). The CDR3 loop is CASSHSRVPSPLHF. CDR3 nucleotides: TGTGCCAGCAGCCACTCCAGGGTACCCTCACCCCTCCACTTT.